This TCR beta chain originates from a study of identical twins. Overall study findings and caveats: Out-of-frame alpha sequences shared by twins were enriched for low generation probability.

Points on this clonotype: Its antigen is unknown.

TCRdb re-derived calls from the 5' RACE reads in MiXCR, one entry per CDR3 protein. The table lists fewer than 550,000 distinct CDR3 sequences, 13% to 15% of them singletons. In germline, CDR1 is LGHDT, CDR2 YNNKEL (reference sequence). The CDR3 loop spans 15 amino acids. Trimming cost V 1 base and J 0 bases, with 10 bases left between them. This sample was also put to use in a study of yellow fever vaccine responses in identical twins.

The sequence was collected from a woman aged 18-29 years in good health. Sequenced: CD4+ T cells sorted from blood. The chain combines TRBV3-1 with TRBJ2-7; either TRBD1 or TRBD2 may supply D (5 bases each). The CDR3 sequence: CASSQVPGSSYEQYF. The CDR3 DNA sequence: TGTGCCAGCAGCCAAGTCCCAGGGAGCTCCTACGAGCAGTACTTC.